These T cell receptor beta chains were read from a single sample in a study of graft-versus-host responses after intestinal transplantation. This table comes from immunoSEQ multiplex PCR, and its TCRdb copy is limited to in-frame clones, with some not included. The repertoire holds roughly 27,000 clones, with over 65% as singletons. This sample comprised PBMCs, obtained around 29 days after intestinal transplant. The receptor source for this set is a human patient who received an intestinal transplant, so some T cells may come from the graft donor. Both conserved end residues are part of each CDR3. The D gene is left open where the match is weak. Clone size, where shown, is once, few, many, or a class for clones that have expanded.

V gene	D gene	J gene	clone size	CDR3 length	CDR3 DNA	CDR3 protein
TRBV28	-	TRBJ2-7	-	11	TGTGCCAGCCGGAGGATCAGTCCGCAGTACTTC	CASRRISPQYF
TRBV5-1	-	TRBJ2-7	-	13	TGCGCCAGCAGGGCCCCCCAGGGTTACGAGCAGTACTTC	CASRAPQGYEQYF
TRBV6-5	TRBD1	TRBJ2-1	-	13	TGTGCCAGCAGCCTGACAGGGGGCAATGAGCAGTTCTTC	CASSLTGGNEQFF
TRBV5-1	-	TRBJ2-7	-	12	TGCGCCAGCAGCCCTGGAACCTACGAGCAGTACTTC	CASSPGTYEQYF
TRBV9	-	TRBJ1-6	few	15	TGTGCCAGCAGCCCAGGTGAGGGAGCGGGGTCACCCCTCCACTTT	CASSPGEGAGSPLHF
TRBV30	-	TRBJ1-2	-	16	TGTGCCTGGAGTGTCTCCGGCGGGGGAGGTAACTATGGCTACACCTTC	CAWSVSGGGGNYGYTF
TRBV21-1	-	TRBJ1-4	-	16	TGTGCCAGCAGCAAAGAAGCGGCGTCCCGCAATGAAAAACTGTTTTTT	CASSKEAASRNEKLFF
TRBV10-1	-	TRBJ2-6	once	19	TGCGCCAGCAGTGATGCTTCAAGATCGCACAAAAGTCGGGCCAACGTCCTGACTTTC	CASSDASRSHKSRANVLTF
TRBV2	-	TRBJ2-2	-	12	TGTGCCAGCAGTGAGATCCAAAGGGAGCTGTTTTTT	CASSEIQRELFF
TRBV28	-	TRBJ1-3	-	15	TGTGCCAGCAGTTTAGGTTATGGCGTGGGAAACACCATATATTTT	CASSLGYGVGNTIYF
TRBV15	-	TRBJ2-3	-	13	TGTGCCACCAGCAGAGTAGTGTTAGATACGCAGTATTTT	CATSRVVLDTQYF
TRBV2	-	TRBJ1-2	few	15	TGTGCCAGCAGTGAAGCGCTTGACCCGTTCTATGGCTACACCTTC	CASSEALDPFYGYTF
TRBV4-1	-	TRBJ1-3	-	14	TGCGCCAGCAGCCAAGGGTGGGCTGGAAACACCATATATTTT	CASSQGWAGNTIYF
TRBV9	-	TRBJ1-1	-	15	TGTGCCAGCAGCGTCACCAGGACTATGAACACTGAAGCTTTCTTT	CASSVTRTMNTEAFF
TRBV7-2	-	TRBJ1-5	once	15	TGTGCCAGCAGCCCCGGGACATATAGCAATCAGCCCCAGCATTTT	CASSPGTYSNQPQHF
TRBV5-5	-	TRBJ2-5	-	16	TGTGCCAGCAGCTTTAGTTGGAGGGACACGAAAGAGACCCAGTACTTC	CASSFSWRDTKETQYF
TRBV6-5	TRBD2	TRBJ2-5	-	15	TGTGCCAGCAGTTATGCCGGGGGGGCCCAAGAGACCCAGTACTTC	CASSYAGGAQETQYF
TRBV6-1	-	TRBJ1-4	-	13	TGTGCCAGCAGTGAAGGGGCAGGCGGAAAACTGTTTTTT	CASSEGAGGKLFF
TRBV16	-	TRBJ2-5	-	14	TGTGCCAGCAGCCTTGGGACAGCGGGGGAGACCCAGTACTTC	CASSLGTAGETQYF
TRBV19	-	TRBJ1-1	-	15	TGTGCCAGTAGTATAGGGGACGGGTGGTCCACTGAAGCTTTCTTT	CASSIGDGWSTEAFF
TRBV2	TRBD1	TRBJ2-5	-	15	TGTGCCATCAACGACAGGGTAGAGGGAAGGCAGACCCAGTACTTC	CAINDRVEGRQTQYF
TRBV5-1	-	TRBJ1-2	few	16	TGCGCCAGCAGCTTGTATGAGCGGGGGCTCGGCTATGGCTACACCTTC	CASSLYERGLGYGYTF
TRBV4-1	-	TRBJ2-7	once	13	TGCGCCAGCAGCCAAGGACGGGCCTACGAGCAGTACTTC	CASSQGRAYEQYF
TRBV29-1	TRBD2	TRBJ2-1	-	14	TGCAGCGAAGAGAAAGCGGGAACCTACAATGAGCAGTTCTTC	CSEEKAGTYNEQFF
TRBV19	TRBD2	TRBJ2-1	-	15	TGTGCCAGTAGTATCCCGGGGGGGATCTACAATGAGCAGTTCTTC	CASSIPGGIYNEQFF
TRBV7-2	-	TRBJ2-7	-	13	TGTGCCAGCAGCTTAGCAGAGTCCTACGAGCAGTACTTC	CASSLAESYEQYF
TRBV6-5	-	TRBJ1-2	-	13	TGTGCCAGCAGACGGACAGCTAACTATGGCTACACCTTC	CASRRTANYGYTF
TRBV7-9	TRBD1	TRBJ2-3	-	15	TGTGCCAGCAGCTCTGGGACAGGGGAGACAGATACGCAGTATTTT	CASSSGTGETDTQYF
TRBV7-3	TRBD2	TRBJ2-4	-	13	TGTGCCAGCAGCTTAAGGGAGGGAAACATTCAGTACTTC	CASSLREGNIQYF
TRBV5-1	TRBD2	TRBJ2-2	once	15	TGCGCCAGCAGTAGACTAGCGGAGAACACCGGGGAGCTGTTTTTT	CASSRLAENTGELFF
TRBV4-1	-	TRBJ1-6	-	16	TGCGCCAGCAGCCAAGAGGACACCTCCTATAATTCACCCCTCCACTTT	CASSQEDTSYNSPLHF